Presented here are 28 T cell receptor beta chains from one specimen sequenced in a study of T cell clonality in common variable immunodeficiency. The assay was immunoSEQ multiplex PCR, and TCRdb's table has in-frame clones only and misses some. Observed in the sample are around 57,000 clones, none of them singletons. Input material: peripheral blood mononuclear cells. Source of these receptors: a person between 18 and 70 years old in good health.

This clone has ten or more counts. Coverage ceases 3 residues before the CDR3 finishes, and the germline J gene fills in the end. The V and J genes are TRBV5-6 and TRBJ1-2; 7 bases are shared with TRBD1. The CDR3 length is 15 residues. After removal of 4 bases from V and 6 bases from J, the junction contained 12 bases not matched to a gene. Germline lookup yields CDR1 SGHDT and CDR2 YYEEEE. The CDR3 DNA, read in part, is TGTGCCAGCAGCCCGGCCCCGACAGGGAACCATGGC. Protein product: CASSPAPTGNHG. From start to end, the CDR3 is CASSPAPTGNHGYTF. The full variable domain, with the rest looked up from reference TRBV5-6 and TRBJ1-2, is DAGVTQSPTHLIKTRGQQVTLRCSPKSGHDTVSWYQQALGQGPQFIFQYYEEEERQRGNFPDRFSGHQFPNYSSELNVNALLLGDSALYLCASSPAPTGNHGYTFGSGTRLTVV.

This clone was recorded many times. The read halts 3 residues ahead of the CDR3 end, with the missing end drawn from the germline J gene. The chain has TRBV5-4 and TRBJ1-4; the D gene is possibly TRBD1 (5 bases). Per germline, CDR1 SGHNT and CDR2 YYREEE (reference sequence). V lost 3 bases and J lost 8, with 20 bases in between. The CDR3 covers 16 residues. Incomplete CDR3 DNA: TGTGCCAGCAGCTCGGGGGGAGGGTTAGATCGCGAAAAA. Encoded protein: CASSSGGGLDREK. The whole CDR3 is CASSSGGGLDREKLFF.

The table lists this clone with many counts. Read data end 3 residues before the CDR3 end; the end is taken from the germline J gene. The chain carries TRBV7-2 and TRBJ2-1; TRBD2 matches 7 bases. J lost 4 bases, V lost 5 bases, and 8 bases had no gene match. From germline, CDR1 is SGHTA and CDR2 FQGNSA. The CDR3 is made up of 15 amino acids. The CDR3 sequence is CASSRAGLPYNEQFF. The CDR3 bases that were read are TGTGCCAGCAGCCGAGCGGGACTCCCGTACAATGAG.

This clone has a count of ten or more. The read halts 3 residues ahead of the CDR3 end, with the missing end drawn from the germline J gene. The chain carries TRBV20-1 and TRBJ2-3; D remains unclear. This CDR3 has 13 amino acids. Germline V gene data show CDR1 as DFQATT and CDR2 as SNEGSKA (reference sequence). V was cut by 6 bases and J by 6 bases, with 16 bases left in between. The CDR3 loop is CSASTVPGDTQYF. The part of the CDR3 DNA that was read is TGCAGTGCCTCGACCGTCCCGGGTGATACG.

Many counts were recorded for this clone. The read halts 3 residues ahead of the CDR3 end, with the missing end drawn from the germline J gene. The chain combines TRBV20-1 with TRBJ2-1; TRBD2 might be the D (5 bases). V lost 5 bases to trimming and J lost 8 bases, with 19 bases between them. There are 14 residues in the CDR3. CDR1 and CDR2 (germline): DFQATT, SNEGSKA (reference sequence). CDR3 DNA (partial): TGCAGTGCTGAAGGGCAAAGCGGTACGGATGAG. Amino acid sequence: CSAEGQSGTDE. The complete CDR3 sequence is CSAEGQSGTDEQFF.

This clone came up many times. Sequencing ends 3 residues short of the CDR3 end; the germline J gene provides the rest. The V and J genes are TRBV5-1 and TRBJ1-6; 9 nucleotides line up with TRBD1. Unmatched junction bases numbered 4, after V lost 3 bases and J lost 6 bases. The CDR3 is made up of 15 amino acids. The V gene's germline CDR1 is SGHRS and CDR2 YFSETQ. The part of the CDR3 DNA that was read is TGCGCCAGCAGCTCGGGGGACAGGGCTAATTCACCC. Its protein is CASSSGDRANSP. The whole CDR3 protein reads CASSSGDRANSPLHF.

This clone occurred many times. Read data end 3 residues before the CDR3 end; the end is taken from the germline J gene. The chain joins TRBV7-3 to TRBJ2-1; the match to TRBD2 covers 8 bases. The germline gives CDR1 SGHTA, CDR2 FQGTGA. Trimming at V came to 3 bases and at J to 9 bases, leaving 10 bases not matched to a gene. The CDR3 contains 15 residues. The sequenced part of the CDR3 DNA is TGTGCCAGCAGCTTCTCCGGGACTAGGGGGAGTGAG. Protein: CASSFSGTRGSE. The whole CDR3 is CASSFSGTRGSEQFF.

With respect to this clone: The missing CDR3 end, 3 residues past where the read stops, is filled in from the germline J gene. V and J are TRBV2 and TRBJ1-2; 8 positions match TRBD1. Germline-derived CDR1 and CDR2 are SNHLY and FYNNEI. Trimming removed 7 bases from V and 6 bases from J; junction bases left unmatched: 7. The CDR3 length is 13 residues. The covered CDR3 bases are TGTGCCAGCACCTTGGACAGGGAAGATGGC. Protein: CASTLDREDG. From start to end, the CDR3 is CASTLDREDGYTF.

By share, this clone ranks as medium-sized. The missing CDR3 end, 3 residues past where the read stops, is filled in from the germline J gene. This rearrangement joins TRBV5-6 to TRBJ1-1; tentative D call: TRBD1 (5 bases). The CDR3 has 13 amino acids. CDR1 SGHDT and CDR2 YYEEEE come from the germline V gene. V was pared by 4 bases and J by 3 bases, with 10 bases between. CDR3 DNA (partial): TGTGCCAGCAGCCCGGACATTTACACTGAA. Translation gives CASSPDIYTE. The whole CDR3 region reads CASSPDIYTEAFF.

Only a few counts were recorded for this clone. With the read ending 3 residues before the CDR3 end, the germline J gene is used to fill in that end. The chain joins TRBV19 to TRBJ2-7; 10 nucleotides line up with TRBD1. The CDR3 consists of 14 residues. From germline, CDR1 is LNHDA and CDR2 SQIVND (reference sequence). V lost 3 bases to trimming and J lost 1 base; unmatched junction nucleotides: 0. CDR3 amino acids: CASSMGQGSYEQYF. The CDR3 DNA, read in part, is TGTGCCAGTAGTATGGGACAGGGGTCCTACGAG.

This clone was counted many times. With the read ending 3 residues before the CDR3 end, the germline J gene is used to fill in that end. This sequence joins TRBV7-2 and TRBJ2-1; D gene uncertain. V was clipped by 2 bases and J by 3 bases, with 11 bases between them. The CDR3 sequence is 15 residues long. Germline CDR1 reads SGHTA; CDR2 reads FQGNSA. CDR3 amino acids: CASSLTGLVYNEQFF. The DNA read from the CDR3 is TGTGCCAGCAGCTTAACCGGTCTCGTCTACAATGAG.

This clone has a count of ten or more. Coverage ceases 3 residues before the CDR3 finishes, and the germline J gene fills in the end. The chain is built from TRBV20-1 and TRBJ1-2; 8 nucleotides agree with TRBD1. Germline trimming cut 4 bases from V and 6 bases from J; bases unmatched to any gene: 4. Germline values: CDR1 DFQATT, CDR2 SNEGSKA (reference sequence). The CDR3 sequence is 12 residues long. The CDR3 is CSANQGADGYTF. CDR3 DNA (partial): TGCAGTGCTAACCAGGGGGCGGATGGC.

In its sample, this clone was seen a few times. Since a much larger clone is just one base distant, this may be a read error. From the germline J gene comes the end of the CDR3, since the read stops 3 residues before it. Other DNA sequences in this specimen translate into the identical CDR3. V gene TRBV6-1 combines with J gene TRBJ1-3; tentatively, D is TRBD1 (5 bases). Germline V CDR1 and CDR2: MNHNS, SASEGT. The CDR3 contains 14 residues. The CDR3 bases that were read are TGTGCCAGCAGTGAATGGGGCCCCGGAAACACT. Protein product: CASSEWGPGNT. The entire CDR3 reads CASSEWGPGNTIYF.

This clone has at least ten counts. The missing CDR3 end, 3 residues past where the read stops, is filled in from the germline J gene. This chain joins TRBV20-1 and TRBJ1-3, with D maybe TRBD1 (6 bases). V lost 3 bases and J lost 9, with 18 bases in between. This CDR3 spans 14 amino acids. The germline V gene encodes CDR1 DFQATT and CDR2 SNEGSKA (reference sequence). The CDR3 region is CSASMGASGSTIYF. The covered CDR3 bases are TGCAGTGCTAGTATGGGGGCCTCTGGTAGCACC.

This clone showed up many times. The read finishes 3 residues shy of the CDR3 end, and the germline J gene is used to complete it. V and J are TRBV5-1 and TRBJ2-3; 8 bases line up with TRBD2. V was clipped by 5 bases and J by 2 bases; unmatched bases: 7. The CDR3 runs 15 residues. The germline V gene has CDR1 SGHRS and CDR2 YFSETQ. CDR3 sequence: CASSRSGSDTDTQYF. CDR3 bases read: TGCGCCAGCAGTAGGAGCGGGAGCGACACAGATACG.

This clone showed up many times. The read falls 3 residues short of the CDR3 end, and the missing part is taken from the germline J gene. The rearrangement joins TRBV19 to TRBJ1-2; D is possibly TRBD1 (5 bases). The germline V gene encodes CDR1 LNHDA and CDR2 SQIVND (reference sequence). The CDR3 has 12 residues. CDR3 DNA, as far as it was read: TGTGCCAGTACCCTTGGGGCAGGCGGC. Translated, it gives CASTLGAGG. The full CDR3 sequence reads CASTLGAGGYTF.

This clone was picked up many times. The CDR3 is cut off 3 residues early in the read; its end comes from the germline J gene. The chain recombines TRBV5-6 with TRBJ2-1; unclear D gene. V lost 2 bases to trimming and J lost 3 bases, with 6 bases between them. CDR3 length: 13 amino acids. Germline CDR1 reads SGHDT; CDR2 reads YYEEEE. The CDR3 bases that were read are TGTGCCAGCAGCTTCCGAGGCTACAATGAG. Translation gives CASSFRGYNE. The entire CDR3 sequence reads CASSFRGYNEQFF.

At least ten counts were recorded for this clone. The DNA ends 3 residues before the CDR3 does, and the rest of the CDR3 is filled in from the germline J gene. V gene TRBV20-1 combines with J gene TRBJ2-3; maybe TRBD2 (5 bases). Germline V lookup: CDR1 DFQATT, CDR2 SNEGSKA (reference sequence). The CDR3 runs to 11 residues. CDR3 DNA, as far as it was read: TGCAGTGCTAGAGTAGAGGGCACG. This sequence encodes CSARVEGT. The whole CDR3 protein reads CSARVEGTQYF.

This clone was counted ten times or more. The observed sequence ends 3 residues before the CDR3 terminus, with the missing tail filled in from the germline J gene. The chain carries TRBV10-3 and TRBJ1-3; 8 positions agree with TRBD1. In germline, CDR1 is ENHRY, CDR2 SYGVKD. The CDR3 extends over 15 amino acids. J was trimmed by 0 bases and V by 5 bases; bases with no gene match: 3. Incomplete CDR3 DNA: TGTGCCATCAGTAGACAGGGGAACTCTGGAAACACC. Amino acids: CAISRQGNSGNT. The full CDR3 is CAISRQGNSGNTIYF.

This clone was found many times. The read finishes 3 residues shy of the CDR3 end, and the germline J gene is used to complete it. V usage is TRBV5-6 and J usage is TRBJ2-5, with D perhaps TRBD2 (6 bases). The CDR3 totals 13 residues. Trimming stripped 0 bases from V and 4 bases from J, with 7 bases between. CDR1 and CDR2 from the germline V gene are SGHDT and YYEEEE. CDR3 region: CASSLALAETQYF. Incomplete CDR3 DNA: TGTGCCAGCAGCTTGGCACTAGCAGAGACC.

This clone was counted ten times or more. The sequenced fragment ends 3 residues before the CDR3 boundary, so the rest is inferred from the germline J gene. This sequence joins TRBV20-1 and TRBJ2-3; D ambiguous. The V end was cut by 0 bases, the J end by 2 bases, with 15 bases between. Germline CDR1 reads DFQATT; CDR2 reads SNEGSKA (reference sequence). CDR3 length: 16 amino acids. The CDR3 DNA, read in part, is TGCAGTGCTAGAGAGGAGCGCCCCGTTAACACAGATACG. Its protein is CSAREERPVNTDT. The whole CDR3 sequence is CSAREERPVNTDTQYF.

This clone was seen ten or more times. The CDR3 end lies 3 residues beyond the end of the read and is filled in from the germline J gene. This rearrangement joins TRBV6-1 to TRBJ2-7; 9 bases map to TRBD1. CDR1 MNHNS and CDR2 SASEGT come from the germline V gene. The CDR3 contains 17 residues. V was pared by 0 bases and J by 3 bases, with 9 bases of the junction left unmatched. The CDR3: CASSEALWDRVSYEQYF. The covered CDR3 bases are TGTGCCAGCAGTGAAGCGCTGTGGGACAGGGTGAGCTACGAG.

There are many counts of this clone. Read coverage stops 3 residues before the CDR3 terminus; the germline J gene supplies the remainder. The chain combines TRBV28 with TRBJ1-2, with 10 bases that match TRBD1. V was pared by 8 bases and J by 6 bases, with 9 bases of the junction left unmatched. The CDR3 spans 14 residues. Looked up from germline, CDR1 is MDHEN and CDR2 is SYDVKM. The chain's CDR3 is CASGSTGGVDGYTF. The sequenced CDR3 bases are TGTGCCAGCGGGTCGACAGGGGGCGTGGATGGC.

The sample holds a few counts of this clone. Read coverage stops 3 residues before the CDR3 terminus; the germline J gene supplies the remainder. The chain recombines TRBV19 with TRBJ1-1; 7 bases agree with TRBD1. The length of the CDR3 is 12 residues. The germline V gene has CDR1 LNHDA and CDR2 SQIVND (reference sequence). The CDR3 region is CAPRRGRTEAFF. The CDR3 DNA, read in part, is TGTGCTCCAAGAAGGGGGCGAACTGAA.

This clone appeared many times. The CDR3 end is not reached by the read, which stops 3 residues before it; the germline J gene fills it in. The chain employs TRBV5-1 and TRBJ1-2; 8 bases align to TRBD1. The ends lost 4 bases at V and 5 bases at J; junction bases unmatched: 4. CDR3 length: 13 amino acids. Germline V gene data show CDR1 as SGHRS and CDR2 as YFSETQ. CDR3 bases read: TGCGCCAGCAGCCCCGGGACAGGTTATGGC. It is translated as CASSPGTGYG. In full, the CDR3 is CASSPGTGYGYTF.

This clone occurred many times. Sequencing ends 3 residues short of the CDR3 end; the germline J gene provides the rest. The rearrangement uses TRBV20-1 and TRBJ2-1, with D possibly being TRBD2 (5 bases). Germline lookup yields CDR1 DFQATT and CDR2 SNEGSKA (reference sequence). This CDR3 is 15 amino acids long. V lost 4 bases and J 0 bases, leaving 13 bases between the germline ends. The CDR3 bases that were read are TGCAGTGCTATGCGACTACAGAGCTCCTACAATGAG. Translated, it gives CSAMRLQSSYNE. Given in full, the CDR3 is CSAMRLQSSYNEQFF.

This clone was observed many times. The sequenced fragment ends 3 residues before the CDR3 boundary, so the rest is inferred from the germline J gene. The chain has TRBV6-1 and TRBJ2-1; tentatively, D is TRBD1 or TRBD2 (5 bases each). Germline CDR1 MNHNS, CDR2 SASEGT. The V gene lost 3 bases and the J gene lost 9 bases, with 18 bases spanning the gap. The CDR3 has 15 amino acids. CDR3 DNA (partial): TGTGCCAGCAGTGAGCAGGGCCCAGGGAGAGGTGAG. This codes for CASSEQGPGRGE. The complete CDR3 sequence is CASSEQGPGRGEQFF.

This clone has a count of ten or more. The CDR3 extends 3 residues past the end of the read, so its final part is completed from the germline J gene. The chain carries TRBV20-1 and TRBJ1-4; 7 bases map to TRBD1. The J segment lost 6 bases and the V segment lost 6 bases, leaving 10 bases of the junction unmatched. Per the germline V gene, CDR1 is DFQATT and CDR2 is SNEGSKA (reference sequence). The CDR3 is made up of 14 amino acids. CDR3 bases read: TGCAGTGCAAGGAGGACAGGACTCGATGAAAAA. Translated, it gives CSARRTGLDEK. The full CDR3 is CSARRTGLDEKLFF.